Each of the 23 T cell receptor beta chains below was sequenced from the same sample in a study of cytomegalovirus exposure and HLA in healthy donors. The PCR made use of 60 Vbeta and 13 Jbeta primers. Assay used: immunoSEQ multiplex PCR; TCRdb lists only in-frame clones, some missing. Of tens of thousands of clones detected, about 66% appear once; the ten largest clones hold 2% to 2.5%. Sequenced input: PBMCs. The receptor set was obtained from a young man in good health and CMV-seronegative.

This clone has just one count. For the CDR3, the DNA is TGCGCCAGCAGCTTGGCCCCAGGTCCGCAGCAACTTTATGGCTACACCTTC. This gives the protein CASSLAPGPQQLYGYTF. The V gene is TRBV5-1, the J gene TRBJ1-2; the D is unclear. CDR3 length equals 17 residues. Germline values: CDR1 SGHRS, CDR2 YFSETQ. Trimming took off 0 bases at V and 5 bases at J, with 20 bases between the two ends.

The V gene is TRBV19, the J gene TRBJ2-2; maybe TRBD1 (6 bases). The V end lost 11 bases, the J end lost 7 bases, and 11 bases lay between the germline ends. Germline lookup yields CDR1 LNHDA and CDR2 SQIVND (reference sequence). The CDR3 loop spans 11 amino acids. The CDR3 loop reads CACRGGGELFF. The CDR3 DNA reads as TGTGCCTGCAGGGGTGGCGGGGAGCTGTTTTTT. Filled out from reference TRBV19 and TRBJ2-2, the complete variable domain reads DGGITQSPKYLFRKEGQNVTLSCEQNLNHDAMYWYRQDPGQGLRLIYYSQIVNDFQKGDIAEGYSVSREKKESFPLTVTSAQKNPTAFYLCACRGGGELFFGEGSRLTVL.

The chain links TRBV5-4 to TRBJ2-1, with D maybe TRBD2 (5 bases). From germline, CDR1 is SGHNT and CDR2 YYREEE (reference sequence). The CDR3 sequence is 15 residues long. V lost 4 bases, J lost 10 bases, and 21 bases lay in between. CDR3 sequence (DNA): TGTGCCAGCAGCCCTCCCGGGAACCCAAAAGGGGAGCAGTTCTTC. Protein product: CASSPPGNPKGEQFF. Variable domain in full (rest from reference TRBV5-4 and TRBJ2-1): ETGVTQSPTHLIKTRGQQVTLRCSSQSGHNTVSWYQQALGQGPQFIFQYYREEENGRGNFPPRFSGLQFPNYSSELNVNALELDDSALYLCASSPPGNPKGEQFFGPGTRLTVL.

The chain is built from TRBV7-2 and TRBJ2-7; tentatively, D is TRBD1 (6 bases). This CDR3 spans 13 amino acids. Germline V gene lookup returns CDR1 SGHTA and CDR2 FQGNSA. Trimming cost V 5 bases and J 2 bases, with 10 bases left between them. For the CDR3, the DNA is TGTGCCAGCAGCGCCTACAGGGCCTACGAGCAGTACTTC. It yields the protein CASSAYRAYEQYF.

The rearrangement joins TRBV7-8 to TRBJ1-1; possible D gene TRBD1, 5 bases. The CDR3 has 14 residues. Germline CDR1 is SGHVS and CDR2 is FQNEAQ. Trimming took 2 bases from V and 1 from J, leaving 8 bases between them. The CDR3 bases are TGTGCCAGCAGCTTACGGCAGGGGAACACTGAAGCTTTCTTT. It encodes CASSLRQGNTEAFF.

The chain has TRBV29-1 and TRBJ2-5, with D perhaps matching TRBD1 (5 bases). TRBJ2-7 matches the DNA end more closely, so the J call is doubtful. The CDR3 has 12 amino acids. The germline gives CDR1 SQVTM, CDR2 ANQGSEA. This CDR3 is CSVLTGSYEQYF. The CDR3 DNA is TGCAGCGTTCTTACAGGATCCTACGAGCAGTACTTC.

The V and J genes are TRBV27 and TRBJ1-5; D remains unclear. Germline CDR1 and CDR2: MNHEY and SMNVEV (reference sequence). V lost 2 bases, J lost 3 bases, and 17 bases lay in between. This CDR3 region has 17 residues. In DNA form, the CDR3 reads TGTGCCAGCAGTTTACTTTCCGCCGCGGAGCCCAATCAGCCCCAGCATTTT. Its protein product is CASSLLSAAEPNQPQHF.

This chain links TRBV11-2 with TRBJ2-6; a possible D gene is TRBD2 (5 bases). CDR3 length: 15 residues. Trimming pared 6 bases from V and 2 bases from J, leaving 11 bases between. In germline, CDR1 is SGHAT, CDR2 FQNNGV. The CDR3 sequence is CASSPGVPGANVLTF. The CDR3 nucleotides read TGTGCCAGCAGTCCCGGGGTACCTGGGGCCAACGTCCTGACTTTC.

J is TRBJ2-7 and V is TRBV4-2; D is undetermined. Germline V gives CDR1 LGHNA, CDR2 YNFKEQ. V dropped 1 base and J dropped 1 base, with 11 bases sitting between them. This CDR3 region has 15 residues. CDR3 coding DNA: TGTGCCAGCAGCCAAGTTGATGCGACTTCCTACGAGCAGTACTTC. Amino acids: CASSQVDATSYEQYF.

As regards this clone: At one end the junction does not follow the germline gene, possibly because of a read error. This chain uses TRBV19 with TRBJ1-1, with D tentatively TRBD1 (5 bases). The germline V gene encodes CDR1 LNHDA and CDR2 SQIVND (reference sequence). The CDR3 has 15 residues. The CDR3 reads CSSNQDTYLGTEAFF. The CDR3 nucleotides read TGTTCCAGTAATCAGGACACCTACTTGGGGACTGAAGCTTTCTTT.

The chain couples TRBV9 to TRBJ2-1; D call uncertain. Germline CDR1 SGDLS, CDR2 YYNGEE. This CDR3 has 16 amino acids. V dropped 0 bases and J dropped 2 bases, with 12 bases sitting between them. CDR3 DNA sequence: TGTGCCAGCAGCGTAGGGAGTAATCCCCCCTACAATGAGCAGTTCTTC. Protein product: CASSVGSNPPYNEQFF.

The chain carries TRBV6-1 and TRBJ1-2; D perhaps matches TRBD1 (5 bases). Germline V gene sequence: CDR1 MNHNS, CDR2 SASEGT. Trimming shortened V by 6 bases and J by 4 bases, and 9 bases separated the two germline ends. The CDR3 contains 12 residues. CDR3 amino acids: CASRGAAYGYTF. The DNA of the CDR3 is TGTGCCAGCAGAGGGGCGGCCTATGGCTACACCTTC.

The sample holds a few counts of this clone. The CDR3 region is CASSYFSSGANVLTF. CDR3 nucleotides: TGTGCCAGCAGTTACTTTAGCTCTGGGGCCAACGTCCTGACTTTC. The chain carries TRBV27 and TRBJ2-6; D ambiguous. This CDR3 contains 15 residues. Germline values: CDR1 MNHEY, CDR2 SMNVEV (reference sequence). With 4 bases removed from V and 0 bases from J, the gap between germline ends came to 7 bases.

This clone was counted only a few times. The chain uses TRBV6-6 and TRBJ2-3, with TRBD2 identical over 8 bases. The CDR3 is 14 amino acids. Germline values: CDR1 MNHNY, CDR2 SVGAGI (reference sequence). V lost 0 bases to trimming and J lost 4 bases; unmatched junction nucleotides: 0. This CDR3 reads CASSYSTSADTQYF. In DNA form, the CDR3 reads TGTGCCAGCAGTTACTCGACTAGCGCAGATACGCAGTATTTT.

This chain links TRBV7-3 with TRBJ1-2; a possible D gene is TRBD1 (5 bases). The V gene lost 2 bases and the J gene lost 7 bases, with 17 bases spanning the gap. This CDR3 is 15 amino acids long. The germline V gene has CDR1 SGHTA and CDR2 FQGTGA. This CDR3 reads CASSLGGDGQGGYTF. The CDR3 nucleotides are TGTGCCAGCAGCTTAGGAGGGGACGGGCAGGGTGGCTACACCTTC.

The rearrangement uses TRBV19 and TRBJ2-7, with D possibly matching TRBD1 (5 bases). The V gene lost 5 bases and the J gene lost 3 bases, with 14 bases spanning the gap. The CDR3 consists of 14 residues. Germline loops: CDR1 LNHDA, CDR2 SQIVND (reference sequence). Here the CDR3 DNA reads TGTGCCAGTAGTTTCACCAGGGAAGACTACGAGCAGTACTTC. As protein: CASSFTREDYEQYF.

V gene TRBV6-5 combines with J gene TRBJ1-6; TRBD1 is a possible D gene (5 bases). With 5 bases removed from V and 10 bases from J, the gap between germline ends came to 12 bases. Germline V CDR1 and CDR2: MNHEY, SVGAGI. The CDR3 totals 13 residues. The CDR3 coding sequence is TGTGCCAGCAGTCGGCAGGGTATCTCACCCCTCCACTTT. Its protein product is CASSRQGISPLHF.

This chain joins TRBV5-1 and TRBJ2-5; 8 bases align to TRBD1. The tail of the sequence fits TRBJ2-7 better, so the J call may be wrong. Germline CDR1 reads SGHRS; CDR2 reads YFSETQ. CDR3 size: 14 residues. The CDR3 reads CASSSGQATYEQYF. The CDR3 nucleotides read TGCGCCAGCAGCTCGGGACAGGCAACCTACGAGCAGTACTTC.

The chain joins TRBV30 to TRBJ1-5; 7 nucleotides match TRBD1. Per the germline V gene, CDR1 is GTSNPN and CDR2 is SVGIG (reference sequence). CDR3 length equals 15 residues. V was clipped by 5 bases and J by 4 bases; unmatched bases: 11. The CDR3 DNA reads TGTGCCTGGGCCGCGACAGGGAGAGCGAATCAGCCCCAGCATTTT. Amino acid sequence: CAWAATGRANQPQHF.

The V call is TRBV25-1, the J call TRBJ2-6; 7 nucleotides agree with TRBD1. The ends lost 3 bases at V and 0 bases at J; junction bases unmatched: 8. This CDR3 comprises 18 residues. Germline CDR1 and CDR2: MGHDK and SYGVNS. The CDR3 sequence: CASSEWGTAGSGANVLTF. The CDR3 region has the DNA TGTGCCAGCAGTGAGTGGGGGACAGCAGGCTCTGGGGCCAACGTCCTGACTTTC.

This chain links TRBV4-1 with TRBJ1-5; perhaps TRBD1 as D (6 bases). CDR3 length: 15 residues. V was clipped by 1 base and J by 6 bases, with 13 bases between them. Germline assignment: CDR1 MGHRA and CDR2 YSYEKL. CDR3 DNA sequence: TGCGCCAGCAGCCAAGCCCCAGGGGTTGTTCAGCCCCAGCATTTT. Protein: CASSQAPGVVQPQHF.

This clone was detected a few times. The V and J genes are TRBV19 and TRBJ1-1, with TRBD1 matching over 8 bases. Germline V gene sequence: CDR1 LNHDA, CDR2 SQIVND (reference sequence). The length of the CDR3 is 13 residues. The J segment lost 8 bases and the V segment lost 7 bases, leaving 9 bases of the junction unmatched. CDR3 nucleotides: TGTGCCAGTACCACTCTCAGGGGGCCAGAAGCTTTCTTT. Amino acids: CASTTLRGPEAFF.

The V call is TRBV29-1, the J call TRBJ1-2; TRBD1 matches at 8 bases. Germline V gene sequence: CDR1 SQVTM, CDR2 ANQGSEA. The CDR3 sequence is 15 residues long. V shed 7 bases, J shed 0 bases, and the junction held 10 bases outside the gene matches. CDR3 sequence: CSATTGAKANYGYTF. CDR3 in DNA: TGCAGCGCCACGACAGGGGCTAAAGCTAACTATGGCTACACCTTC.